The source of this T cell receptor (beta chain) is a study of T cells after yellow fever vaccination. This clonotype was seen ten or more times. V was shortened by 5 bases and J by 0 bases, with 11 bases between the two germline ends. The CDR3 is 14 residues long. Germline V gives CDR1 PRHDT, CDR2 FYEKMQ (reference sequence). TCRdb processed the 5' RACE reads anew with MiXCR; each CDR3 protein has one entry. The data hold some 150,000 distinct CDR3 sequences, with 7% to 10% observed a single time. The chain is built from TRBV13 and TRBJ2-7, with D unresolved. Specimen: CD8+ T cells sorted from PBMCs, collected 45 days after the yellow fever booster vaccination. The receptor was derived from a man aged 18 to 35 who received the YFV17D yellow fever vaccine. CDR3 in amino acids: CASSPSANSYEQYF. CDR3 bases: TGTGCCAGCAGCCCGTCGGCCAACTCCTACGAGCAGTACTTC.